Listed below are T cell receptor beta chains from one sample, sequenced in a study of blood T cell repertoires in COVID-19. The protocol was immunoSEQ multiplex PCR, while the TCRdb copy is restricted to in-frame clones and leaves out a portion. Of over 120,000 clones listed, over 75% were seen once; the top ten hold 1.7%. The sequencing sample was made of peripheral blood. The receptors were gathered from a woman in her forties or fifties with acute or convalescent COVID-19. Each CDR3 is given with its conserved first and last residue. The D gene is left open where the match is weak. Clone size is shown for a subset of rows, as once, few, many or a class of expanded clone.

14	TRBJ2-7	TRBV27	-	-	TGTGCCAGCAGTTTATATGCAGGGGAAGACGAGCAGTACTTC	CASSLYAGEDEQYF
12	TRBJ2-3	TRBV19	-	-	TGTGCCAGTAGGGGAGGAACAGATACGCAGTATTTT	CASRGGTDTQYF
15	TRBJ1-6	TRBV5-5	-	TRBD1	TGTGCCAGCAGCCCTAGGACAGGGGGCAATTCACCCCTCCACTTT	CASSPRTGGNSPLHF
15	TRBJ2-5	TRBV7-7	-	TRBD1	TGTGCTAGCAGCGCGACAGGGGGCCGGTGGGAGACCCAGTACTTC	CASSATGGRWETQYF
15	TRBJ2-1	TRBV9	-	-	TGTGCCAGCAGCGTAGGCAGGGGAACGTACAATGAGCAGTTCTTC	CASSVGRGTYNEQFF
13	TRBJ2-1	TRBV18	-	TRBD1	TGTGCCAGCTCATCACAGGGGAACAATGAGCAGTTCTTC	CASSSQGNNEQFF
12	TRBJ2-5	TRBV5-5	few	-	TGTGCCAGCAGCCCCGGCCAAGAGACCCAGTACTTC	CASSPGQETQYF
14	TRBJ1-2	TRBV6-5	-	TRBD1	TGTGCCAGTAAGGGGGCCGGGACACTCTATGGCTACACCTTC	CASKGAGTLYGYTF
12	TRBJ2-3	TRBV24-1	-	TRBD2	TGTGCCACCCAAGCGGGGGCAGATACGCAGTATTTT	CATQAGADTQYF
14	TRBJ2-5	TRBV5-1	-	TRBD1	TGCGCCAGCAGCTTGGCCGACAGGGGACAGACCCAGTACTTC	CASSLADRGQTQYF
16	TRBJ1-2	TRBV5-4	few	-	TGTGCCAGCAGCTTGGGGCCACAGGGTGGGAACTATGGCTACACCTTC	CASSLGPQGGNYGYTF
18	TRBJ2-5	TRBV25-1	-	TRBD1	TGTGCCAGCAGTGATTCGCGGACAGGAAGTTGGGGGCAAGAGACCCAGTACTTC	CASSDSRTGSWGQETQYF
12	TRBJ2-5	TRBV28	-	-	TGTGCCAGCACTACAGACCAAGAGACCCAGTACTTC	CASTTDQETQYF
11	TRBJ2-1	TRBV6-6	few	-	TGTGCCAGTCAACAGGGAGGGCTGAAGTTCTTC	CASQQGGLKFF
13	TRBJ1-2	TRBV24-1	-	TRBD1	TGTGCCACCAGTGACCCGACAGGGACTGGCTACACCTTC	CATSDPTGTGYTF
13	TRBJ2-7	TRBV12-3/TRBV12-4	-	-	TGTGCCAGCAGTTTACCCCCCAGCGACGAGCAGTACTTC	CASSLPPSDEQYF
11	TRBJ2-1	TRBV25-1	-	-	TGTGCCAGCAGTGAAGGGACTCGGCAGTTCTTC	CASSEGTRQFF
14	TRBJ1-6	TRBV6-4	-	TRBD1	TGTGCCAGCAGAGGACAGGGGAGTAATTCACCCCTCCACTTT	CASRGQGSNSPLHF
17	TRBJ2-1	TRBV4-2	-	-	TGTGCCAGCAGCCCGGGCGCGGGACAGAGCTCCTACAATGAGCAGTTCTTC	CASSPGAGQSSYNEQFF
12	TRBJ1-4	TRBV28	-	-	TGTGCCAGCAGTTCCCCCACAGAAAAACTGTTTTTT	CASSSPTEKLFF
14	TRBJ1-2	TRBV6-5	-	-	TGTGCCAGCAGTCCACAGGACATTGGCTATGGCTACACCTTC	CASSPQDIGYGYTF
15	TRBJ2-6	TRBV5-1	-	-	TGCGCCAGCAGCTTACTGCACTCTGGGGCCAACGTCCTGACTTTC	CASSLLHSGANVLTF
13	TRBJ2-1	TRBV7-2	-	-	TGTGCCAGCAGCTTAGGGGGAGTTAATGAGCAGTTCTTC	CASSLGGVNEQFF
18	TRBJ2-3	TRBV6-6	-	TRBD2	TGTGCCAGCAGTCCCTCCCGGACTAGCGGGGGATACACAGATACGCAGTATTTT	CASSPSRTSGGYTDTQYF
14	TRBJ1-6	TRBV6-6	-	-	TGTGCCAGCAGTTACAAACAGGGTGACTCACCCCTCCACTTT	CASSYKQGDSPLHF
13	TRBJ2-7	TRBV10-3	few	-	TGTGCCATCAGTGAGGGTCGGTCGTACGAGCAGTACTTC	CAISEGRSYEQYF
13	TRBJ2-5	TRBV29-1	-	-	TGCAGCGTTCTTCCCGCGGGTCGGGAGACCCAGTACTTC	CSVLPAGRETQYF
16	TRBJ1-2	TRBV15	-	TRBD1	TGTGCCACCAGCAGAGATAGGTCGGCAGGGGGACGTGGCTACACCTTC	CATSRDRSAGGRGYTF
14	TRBJ1-6	TRBV27	once	-	TGTGCCAGCAGTTTCCACAGGAAAAATTCACCCCTCCACTTT	CASSFHRKNSPLHF
15	TRBJ2-2	TRBV3-1/TRBV3-2	-	TRBD1	TGTGCCAGCAGCCAATGGGACAGGGGCGGCAGGGAGCTGTTTTTT	CASSQWDRGGRELFF
13	TRBJ1-2	TRBV6-5	-	-	TGTGCCAGCAGTTATCGGCCTGGGGGCGGCTACACCTTC	CASSYRPGGGYTF
14	TRBJ2-7	TRBV24-1	-	TRBD1	TGTGCCACCAGTGCCCAGGGGGCTCCCTACGAGCAGTACTTC	CATSAQGAPYEQYF
16	TRBJ2-5	TRBV29-1	-	TRBD2	TGCAGCGTTGAACCTAGCGGGGGCCCAGAGTGGGAGACCCAGTACTTC	CSVEPSGGPEWETQYF
18	TRBJ2-4	TRBV11-3	-	TRBD1	TGTGCCAGCAGCCCGGGGACAGGGAAGGGTTTAGCCAAAAACATTCAGTACTTC	CASSPGTGKGLAKNIQYF
18	TRBJ2-5	TRBV19	-	-	TGTGCCAGTAGTATAGATGGTACTTCCGGGACTCTACAAGAGACCCAGTACTTC	CASSIDGTSGTLQETQYF